This TCR beta chain came from a study of PD-1 blockade in classical Hodgkin lymphoma. General study points: Only CD4+ TCR diversity, not CD8+, had risen significantly by C4D1. Baseline diversity in complete responders resembled that of newly diagnosed patients.

The V gene lost 6 bases and the J gene lost 7 bases, with 7 bases spanning the gap. The CDR3 is 12 amino acids. Germline-derived CDR1 and CDR2 are MNHEY and SVGAGI. Clones were sequenced by immunoSEQ multiplex PCR, and TCRdb holds only the in-frame ones, with some missing. The sample comprises over 20,000 clones, around three quarters of which are singletons, and about a sixth rests with the top ten. This clone was seen just once. Its specificity is not known. Relapse after autologous stem cell transplantation occurred in every patient, and brentuximab vedotin exposure varied. The receptor comes from a human donor with classical Hodgkin lymphoma. This chain connects TRBV6-5 to TRBJ1-6, with D uncertain. The sequenced sample was peripheral blood mononuclear cells (PBMCs), obtained before the second cycle of nivolumab. CDR3 sequence reads: CASRDGNSPLHF. The CDR3 DNA sequence: TGTGCCAGCAGGGACGGGAATTCACCCCTCCACTTT.